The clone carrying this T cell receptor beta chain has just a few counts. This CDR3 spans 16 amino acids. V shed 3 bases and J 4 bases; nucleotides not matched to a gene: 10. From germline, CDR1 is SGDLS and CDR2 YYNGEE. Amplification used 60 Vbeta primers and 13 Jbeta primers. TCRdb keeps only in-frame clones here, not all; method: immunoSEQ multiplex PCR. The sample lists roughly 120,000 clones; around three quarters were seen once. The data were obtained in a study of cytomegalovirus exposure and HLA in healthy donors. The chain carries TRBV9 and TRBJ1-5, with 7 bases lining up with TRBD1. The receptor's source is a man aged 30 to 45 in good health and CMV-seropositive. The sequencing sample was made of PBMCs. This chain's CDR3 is CASSAEGGTENQPQHF. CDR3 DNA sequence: TGTGCCAGCAGCGCCGAAGGGGGGACAGAAAATCAGCCCCAGCATTTT. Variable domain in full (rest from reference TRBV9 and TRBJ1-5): DSGVTQTPKHLITATGQRVTLRCSPRSGDLSVYWYQQSLDQGLQFLIQYYNGEERAKGNILERFSAQQFPDLHSELNLSSLELGDSALYFCASSAEGGTENQPQHFGDGTRLSIL.